This entry features one T cell receptor beta chain sequence. What it binds is not known. Naive CD8 cells, CD45RO-negative and positively selected for CCR7, excluded terminally differentiated effector memory CD45RA+ cells. The data are from a study of shared clonotypes between healthy human individuals. About the study: Each donor had three CD4 naive, three CD4 memory, two CD8 naive and one CD8 memory plate. Study-wide findings and caveats: Generation probabilities were higher for clonotypes shared across all four sorted-subset donors than for unshared ones.

Replicate PCRs from sorted subsets contained around 190 ng DNA, which is around 30,000 T cell genomes. TCRdb's table, derived via immunoSEQ multiplex PCR, lists solely in-frame clones and lacks some. The sample lists millions of clones, just under 95% occurring once. V lost 0 bases and J lost 2, with 10 bases in between. There are 15 residues in the CDR3. Germline-derived CDR1 and CDR2 are MGHRA and YSYEKL. This chain uses TRBV4-1 with TRBJ2-5; D call uncertain. This TCR came from a man aged 18-30 years in good health. The sample taken for sequencing was naive CD8+ T cells sorted from blood. CDR3 sequence reads: CASSQDKTEQETQYF. CDR3 bases: TGCGCCAGCAGCCAAGATAAAACAGAACAAGAGACCCAGTACTTC.